One sample yielded the 30 T cell receptor beta chains listed below, sequenced in a study of blood T cell repertoires in COVID-19. Method: immunoSEQ multiplex PCR; TCRdb's copy keeps in-frame clones and lacks some. This table has around 200,000 clones, about 83% appearing once. Input material: peripheral blood. The receptors were gathered from a man aged 35-49 years with active or convalescent COVID-19.

This clone was detected only once. The rearrangement links TRBV7-9 to TRBJ1-6; D is possibly TRBD1 (5 bases). This CDR3 is 14 amino acids long. Trimming shortened V by 5 bases and J by 8 bases, and 13 bases separated the two germline ends. Per the germline V gene, CDR1 is SEHNR and CDR2 is FQNEAQ (reference sequence). The CDR3 region is CASSPQGGDSPLHF. The DNA of the CDR3 is TGTGCCAGCAGCCCCCAGGGTGGGGATTCACCCCTCCACTTT.

The chain combines TRBV6-5 with TRBJ2-3; TRBD2 agrees at 11 bases. V gave up 2 bases and J gave up 1 base; unmatched junction bases: 2. The CDR3 is 16 residues long. CDR1 and CDR2 from the germline V gene are MNHEY and SVGAGI. The CDR3 sequence is CASSYPTSGGTDTQYF. The CDR3 nucleotides read TGTGCCAGCAGTTACCCGACTAGCGGGGGCACAGATACGCAGTATTTT.

This clone was counted a single time. This chain connects TRBV29-1 to TRBJ2-7; tentatively, D is TRBD1 (5 bases). The CDR3 consists of 13 residues. Germline V gene lookup returns CDR1 SQVTM and CDR2 ANQGSEA. Trimming pared 5 bases from V and 4 bases from J, leaving 15 bases between. This CDR3 is CSVFNPQGYEQYF. The CDR3 DNA follows: TGCAGCGTTTTTAACCCGCAGGGTTACGAGCAGTACTTC.

The rearrangement uses TRBV19 and TRBJ2-5; TRBD2 agrees at 10 bases. J lost 5 bases, V lost 3 bases, and 9 bases had no gene match. Germline V lookup: CDR1 LNHDA, CDR2 SQIVND (reference sequence). The CDR3 consists of 16 residues. CDR3 protein: CASSMFGLAVVETQYF. The CDR3 nucleotides read TGTGCCAGTAGTATGTTCGGACTAGCGGTGGTGGAGACCCAGTACTTC.

V is TRBV19 and J is TRBJ1-1; 7 positions agree with TRBD1. CDR1 and CDR2 from the germline V gene are LNHDA and SQIVND (reference sequence). The CDR3 extends over 15 amino acids. Unmatched junction bases numbered 12, after V lost 1 base and J lost 10 bases. CDR3 bases: TGTGCCAGTAGTATAGGGGACAGATTGTCGCTTGGAGCTTTCTTT. Translated: CASSIGDRLSLGAFF.

This chain links TRBV6-1 with TRBJ1-3; 9 bases are a match to TRBD1. The V gene end was trimmed by 3 bases and the J gene end by 5 bases; junction bases not matched to a gene: 14. Germline V gene lookup returns CDR1 MNHNS and CDR2 SASEGT. The CDR3 is made up of 18 amino acids. CDR3 sequence (DNA): TGTGCCAGCAGTGACCCCTGGTCCGGGACAGGGCAGCGAAACACCATATATTTT. Its protein product is CASSDPWSGTGQRNTIYF.

The chain links TRBV4-3 to TRBJ1-5; 10 bases match TRBD1. The CDR3 is 15 residues long. Unmatched junction bases numbered 5, after V lost 4 bases and J lost 5 bases. Germline values: CDR1 LGHNA, CDR2 YSLEER. The CDR3: CASSRGDRGDQPQHF. In DNA, the CDR3 is TGCGCCAGCAGCCGGGGGGACAGGGGCGATCAGCCCCAGCATTTT.

The genes are TRBV23-1 and TRBJ1-1, with 7 positions matching TRBD1. TRBV23-1 is an ORF; its function is uncertain. V shed 1 base, J shed 0 bases, and the junction held 11 bases outside the gene matches. The CDR3 is 18 residues long. CDR3 in amino acids: CASSQCVWDSTMNTEAFF. CDR3 DNA sequence: TGCGCCAGCAGTCAATGTGTCTGGGACAGCACCATGAACACTGAAGCTTTCTTT.

A single count supports this clone. V usage is TRBV30 and J usage is TRBJ1-5; a possible D gene is TRBD1 (6 bases). CDR1 is GTSNPN, CDR2 SVGIG, per germline (reference sequence). The CDR3 is 15 amino acids. Trimming took off 0 bases at V and 4 bases at J, with 13 bases between the two ends. CDR3 sequence: CAWSVGLTGNQPQHF. The CDR3 region has the DNA TGTGCCTGGAGTGTAGGGTTAACAGGGAATCAGCCCCAGCATTTT.

Concerning this clone: Other DNA sequences of this sample code for an identical CDR3. The rearrangement uses TRBV7-3 and TRBJ2-3; 9 positions agree with TRBD2. Germline lookup yields CDR1 SGHTA and CDR2 FQGTGA. The length of the CDR3 is 15 residues. Trimming took 5 bases from V and 3 from J; bases not matched to a gene: 6. The CDR3 here is CASSATSGSTDTQYF. The CDR3 DNA sequence: TGTGCCAGCAGCGCTACTAGCGGGTCGACAGATACGCAGTATTTT.

In this sample, this clone turned up a few times. The chain carries TRBV29-1 and TRBJ1-1; D ambiguous. Between the trimmed V and J ends, which lost 4 bases and 7 bases, there was a span of 10 bases. Germline V gene lookup returns CDR1 SQVTM and CDR2 ANQGSEA. The CDR3 sequence is 11 residues long. The CDR3 reads CSVVREGEAFF. The CDR3 region has the DNA TGCAGCGTTGTGAGGGAAGGTGAAGCTTTCTTT.

This chain uses TRBV28 with TRBJ1-2; possibly TRBD1 for D (5 bases). Deletions cut 5 bases from V and 4 bases from J, with 17 bases between. The CDR3 is 15 amino acids. Germline lookup yields CDR1 MDHEN and CDR2 SYDVKM. CDR3 nucleotides: TGTGCCAGCAGTCCAGTCTACAGGCTTGGCTATGGCTACACCTTC. This encodes CASSPVYRLGYGYTF.

The CDR3 region is CASSQAGTGPVEKLFF. CDR3 DNA: TGTGCCAGCAGCCAAGCCGGGACAGGGCCTGTTGAAAAACTGTTTTTT. V usage is TRBV3-1 (or the pseudogene TRBV3-2) and J usage is TRBJ1-4; 9 nucleotides line up with TRBD1. Germline CDR1 and CDR2: LGHDT and YNNKEL (reference sequence). CDR3 length: 16 residues. The V gene end was trimmed by 1 base and the J gene end by 7 bases; junction bases not matched to a gene: 7.

The chain uses TRBV10-3 and TRBJ2-5; a weak D match, TRBD1 (5 bases). The V gene's germline CDR1 is ENHRY and CDR2 SYGVKD. The CDR3 runs 13 residues. Trimming took 5 bases from V and 3 from J, leaving 10 bases between them. The CDR3 nucleotides are TGTGCCATCAGTACCAGGGTAGAAGAGACCCAGTACTTC. Its translation: CAISTRVEETQYF.

This clone occurred once. V usage is TRBV6-5 and J usage is TRBJ1-1; 7 bases agree with TRBD1. Losses at the gene ends were 2 bases for V and 4 bases for J; bases not matched to a gene: 7. The germline gives CDR1 MNHEY, CDR2 SVGAGI. There are 15 residues in the CDR3. The DNA of the CDR3 is TGTGCCAGCAGTTACACCCGACAGGGAAGCACTGAAGCTTTCTTT. Encoded protein: CASSYTRQGSTEAFF.

This chain links TRBV29-1 with TRBJ2-1; D is possibly TRBD1 (6 bases). Germline-derived CDR1 and CDR2 are SQVTM and ANQGSEA. The CDR3 covers 14 residues. V shed 2 bases and J shed 6 bases, with 14 bases lying between them. CDR3 loop: CSVEQGSGGNEQFF. CDR3 bases: TGCAGCGTTGAACAGGGGAGCGGTGGCAATGAGCAGTTCTTC.

About this clone: Other DNA variants within this sample encode the same CDR3. This chain joins TRBV11-2 and TRBJ1-1; 9 nucleotides match TRBD1. This CDR3 is 14 amino acids long. The germline V gene has CDR1 SGHAT and CDR2 FQNNGV. The J segment lost 4 bases and the V segment lost 4 bases, leaving 4 bases of the junction unmatched. The CDR3 reads CASSSGQGSTEAFF. CDR3 nucleotides: TGTGCCAGCAGCTCAGGACAGGGGAGCACTGAAGCTTTCTTT.

This clone was observed a single time. The chain links TRBV5-8 to TRBJ1-5; D may be TRBD1 (5 bases). V lost 2 bases and J 0 bases, leaving 12 bases between the germline ends. CDR1 SGHTS and CDR2 YDEGEE come from the germline V gene. This CDR3 is 16 amino acids long. The CDR3 spells CASSLKDSYSNQPQHF. For the CDR3, the DNA is TGTGCCAGCAGCTTAAAAGACAGTTATAGCAATCAGCCCCAGCATTTT.

The chain joins TRBV4-1 to TRBJ2-1; 7 nucleotides match TRBD1. The CDR3 spans 16 residues. V shed 1 base and J 1 base; nucleotides not matched to a gene: 4. CDR1 is MGHRA, CDR2 YSYEKL, per germline. The CDR3 DNA reads TGCGCCAGCAGCCAAGCAGACAGGGTATCCTACAATGAGCAGTTCTTC. Its translation: CASSQADRVSYNEQFF.

This clone was seen a single time. CDR3 loop: CASSLGQSYGYTF. The CDR3 coding sequence is TGTGCCAGCAGCCTCGGACAGAGCTATGGCTACACCTTC. The genes are TRBV7-9 and TRBJ1-2; tentatively, D is TRBD1 (6 bases). Trimming took off 5 bases at V and 4 bases at J, with 11 bases between the two ends. The germline V gene encodes CDR1 SEHNR and CDR2 FQNEAQ (reference sequence). This CDR3 region has 13 residues.

The chain joins TRBV19 to TRBJ1-5, with D unclear. Per germline, CDR1 LNHDA and CDR2 SQIVND (reference sequence). The CDR3 spans 13 residues. Deletions cut 2 bases from V and 6 bases from J, with 8 bases between. The CDR3 here is CASSINEVQPQHF. In DNA form, the CDR3 reads TGTGCCAGTAGTATAAATGAGGTTCAGCCCCAGCATTTT.

This rearrangement joins TRBV30 to TRBJ1-1; D ambiguous. This CDR3 has 13 amino acids. The germline V gene has CDR1 GTSNPN and CDR2 SVGIG (reference sequence). Trimming stripped 3 bases from V and 2 bases from J, with 10 bases between. The DNA of the CDR3 is TGTGCCTGGAGGAGGGTCCTCAACACTGAAGCTTTCTTT. It is translated as CAWRRVLNTEAFF.

This clone was observed a few times. The gene calls are TRBV2 and TRBJ1-5, with 7 bases fitting TRBD1. This CDR3 contains 13 residues. CDR1 is SNHLY, CDR2 FYNNEI, per germline. V dropped 10 bases and J dropped 4; count of bases not matched to a gene: 7. The CDR3 bases are TGTGCCATTCAGGGACAGTTAAATCAGCCCCAGCATTTT. This gives the protein CAIQGQLNQPQHF.

This chain uses TRBV24-1 with TRBJ2-6; 8 bases align to TRBD1. CDR1 is KGHDR and CDR2 is SFDVKD in the germline V gene. Trimming at V came to 4 bases and at J to 0 bases, leaving 1 base not matched to a gene. This CDR3 spans 16 amino acids. DNA for the CDR3: TGTGCCACCAGTGACGGACAGGGCTCTGGGGCCAACGTCCTGACTTTC. Its translation is CATSDGQGSGANVLTF.

The rearrangement joins TRBV5-4 to TRBJ1-2, with D possibly TRBD1 on 6 matching bases. Trimming stripped 0 bases from V and 3 bases from J, with 15 bases between. The CDR3 is 16 residues long. Germline-derived CDR1 and CDR2 are SGHNT and YYREEE (reference sequence). CDR3 in DNA: TGTGCCAGCAGCTTGGCGCGCCAGGGGTACGACTATGGCTACACCTTC. Protein sequence: CASSLARQGYDYGYTF.

The chain carries TRBV19 and TRBJ2-2; 8 nucleotides line up with TRBD1. The CDR3 sequence is 15 residues long. Trimming at V came to 5 bases and at J to 5 bases, leaving 7 bases not matched to a gene. The germline V gene encodes CDR1 LNHDA and CDR2 SQIVND (reference sequence). The CDR3 DNA sequence: TGTGCCAGTAGTGTAGGGACAGGCGGAACCGGGGAGCTGTTTTTT. It yields the protein CASSVGTGGTGELFF.

This clone was picked up a small number of times. This rearrangement joins TRBV30 to TRBJ1-2; TRBD1 might be the D (5 bases). The CDR3 consists of 12 residues. Germline loops: CDR1 GTSNPN, CDR2 SVGIG (reference sequence). V lost 1 base and J 5 bases, leaving 8 bases between the germline ends. CDR3 in amino acids: CAWSDSGYGYTF. The CDR3 nucleotides are TGTGCCTGGAGTGATTCAGGGTATGGCTACACCTTC.

This sequence joins TRBV2 and TRBJ2-7, with D possibly TRBD1 on 6 matching bases. V lost 10 bases, J lost 3 bases, and 22 bases lay in between. CDR1 is SNHLY, CDR2 FYNNEI, per germline. This CDR3 is built from 15 residues. The CDR3 DNA follows: TGTGCCACCTTCCCTCCAGGGGACATCGGCTACGAGCAGTACTTC. Amino acid sequence: CATFPPGDIGYEQYF.

V gene TRBV19 combines with J gene TRBJ2-3; 9 bases line up with TRBD2. Germline V gene lookup returns CDR1 LNHDA and CDR2 SQIVND (reference sequence). This CDR3 region has 15 residues. Unmatched junction bases numbered 11, after V lost 5 bases and J lost 8 bases. The CDR3 here is CASSSRRGGAGTQYF. CDR3 bases: TGTGCCAGTAGTTCTCGACGCGGGGGGGCCGGTACGCAGTATTTT.

V and J are TRBV19 and TRBJ2-5; 8 nucleotides align to TRBD1. Losses at the gene ends were 4 bases for V and 5 bases for J; bases not matched to a gene: 9. This CDR3 comprises 15 residues. CDR1 LNHDA and CDR2 SQIVND come from the germline V gene (reference sequence). The CDR3 nucleotides read TGTGCCAGTAGTACTTTGACAGGGGAAGTGGAGACCCAGTACTTC. Protein sequence: CASSTLTGEVETQYF.